A single sample gave rise to the 30 T cell receptor beta chains below, sequenced in a study of siplizumab effects on memory and regulatory T cells. The repertoire was sequenced with immunoSEQ multiplex PCR; TCRdb's copy has only in-frame clones and lacks some. Of about 100,000 clones listed, roughly 94% were seen once; the top ten hold about 1.2%. Sample: non-Treg CD4+ T cells sorted from blood. Source of these receptors: a human donor in good health.

This chain's CDR3 is CSAEGGNTIYF. CDR3 coding DNA: TGCAGTGCTGAGGGGGGAAACACCATATATTTT. V usage is TRBV20-1 and J usage is TRBJ1-3; perhaps TRBD1 as D (5 bases). Germline CDR1 DFQATT, CDR2 SNEGSKA (reference sequence). Deletions cut 5 bases from V and 4 bases from J, with 6 bases between. The CDR3 totals 11 residues.

The V call is TRBV28, the J call TRBJ2-4, with D maybe TRBD1 (6 bases). CDR1 and CDR2 from the germline V gene are MDHEN and SYDVKM. Trimming cost V 10 bases and J 8 bases, with 15 bases left between them. This CDR3 is built from 12 residues. The DNA of the CDR3 is TGTGCCACCGGAACAGGGACGTACATTCAGTACTTC. It specifies CATGTGTYIQYF.

The gene calls are TRBV28 and TRBJ2-2; 10 bases are shared with TRBD2. The CDR3 spans 16 residues. The junction had 5 bases not matched to a gene; V was cut back by 6 bases and J by 1 base. Per the germline V gene, CDR1 is MDHEN and CDR2 is SYDVKM. The CDR3 spells CASRYRTSGNTGELFF. The CDR3 DNA follows: TGTGCCAGCAGATACCGGACTAGCGGGAACACCGGGGAGCTGTTTTTT. Variable domain in full (rest from reference TRBV28 and TRBJ2-2): DVKVTQSSRYLVKRTGEKVFLECVQDMDHENMFWYRQDPGLGLRLIYFSYDVKMKEKGDIPEGYSVSREKKERFSLILESASTNQTSMYLCASRYRTSGNTGELFFGEGSRLTVL.

The rearrangement links TRBV30 to TRBJ2-7, with D possibly TRBD2 on 6 matching bases. The CDR3 contains 13 residues. Germline V gene lookup returns CDR1 GTSNPN and CDR2 SVGIG (reference sequence). V lost 0 bases to trimming and J lost 6 bases, with 12 bases between them. The CDR3 region has the DNA TGTGCCTGGAGTGTGGAGGGAGCTCGCGAGCAGTACTTC. It yields the protein CAWSVEGAREQYF.

The rearrangement uses TRBV5-1 and TRBJ2-7; D may match TRBD1 or TRBD2 (6 bases each). Germline-derived CDR1 and CDR2 are SGHRS and YFSETQ. The CDR3 is made up of 14 amino acids. Trimming took 2 bases from V and 3 from J, leaving 12 bases between them. DNA of the CDR3: TGCGCCAGCAGCTTTTTGGGGGGCAGCTACGAGCAGTACTTC. As protein: CASSFLGGSYEQYF.

The V gene is TRBV19, the J gene TRBJ2-7; TRBD1 matches 9 bases. Germline CDR1 LNHDA, CDR2 SQIVND (reference sequence). V lost 3 bases to trimming and J lost 2 bases; unmatched junction nucleotides: 14. CDR3 length: 18 amino acids. CDR3 in DNA: TGTGCCAGTAGTATCAGCGCCGGGACAGGGAGAATAGCCTACGAGCAGTACTTC. Protein sequence: CASSISAGTGRIAYEQYF.

This clone is a singleton in its sample. The rearrangement uses TRBV4-1 and TRBJ1-4; D gene uncertain. V was shortened by 3 bases and J by 3 bases, with 8 bases between the two germline ends. The germline V gene has CDR1 MGHRA and CDR2 YSYEKL. The CDR3 sequence is 14 residues long. CDR3 in amino acids: CASSQVAANEKLFF. The DNA for the CDR3 is TGCGCCAGCAGCCAGGTGGCGGCTAATGAAAAACTGTTTTTT.

The rearrangement links TRBV19 to TRBJ1-1; 8 nucleotides match TRBD1. The CDR3 runs 13 residues. The V segment lost 4 bases and the J segment 7 bases; nucleotides outside the gene matches: 5. In germline, CDR1 is LNHDA, CDR2 SQIVND (reference sequence). The CDR3 spells CASSTRTGYEAFF. The CDR3 DNA reads as TGTGCCAGTAGTACCAGGACAGGGTATGAAGCTTTCTTT.

The gene calls are TRBV27 and TRBJ2-2; TRBD1 might be the D (5 bases). The germline CDR1 and CDR2 sequences are MNHEY and SMNVEV (reference sequence). Trimming cost V 2 bases and J 2 bases, with 9 bases left between them. CDR3 length equals 15 residues. The CDR3 is CASSLRWTNTGELFF. DNA of the CDR3: TGTGCCAGCAGTTTAAGGTGGACAAACACCGGGGAGCTGTTTTTT.

The gene calls are TRBV30 and TRBJ2-5; D is perhaps TRBD2 (5 bases). CDR1 is GTSNPN and CDR2 is SVGIG in the germline V gene (reference sequence). The CDR3 has 13 residues. V was clipped by 2 bases and J by 3 bases, with 10 bases between them. In DNA form, the CDR3 reads TGTGCCTGGAGTCTTGGAGGAAAAGAGACCCAGTACTTC. Residues: CAWSLGGKETQYF.

The J gene is TRBJ1-1, the V gene TRBV5-1; D uncertain. The CDR3 is made up of 14 amino acids. CDR1 SGHRS and CDR2 YFSETQ come from the germline V gene. Trimming took off 6 bases at V and 6 bases at J, with 18 bases between the two ends. The CDR3 here is CASTRGEGRAEAFF. The CDR3 DNA follows: TGCGCCAGCACCCGGGGTGAAGGAAGGGCTGAAGCTTTCTTT.

This clone was observed once. The chain has TRBV7-2 and TRBJ2-3; 8 bases line up with TRBD2. CDR3 size: 16 residues. V gave up 0 bases and J gave up 4 bases; unmatched junction bases: 6. CDR1 SGHTA and CDR2 FQGNSA come from the germline V gene. The CDR3 spells CASSLAGAGVADTQYF. For the CDR3, the DNA is TGTGCCAGCAGCTTAGCGGGAGCGGGAGTTGCAGATACGCAGTATTTT.

This chain uses TRBV9 with TRBJ2-2, with D possibly being TRBD1 (6 bases). Germline V lookup: CDR1 SGDLS, CDR2 YYNGEE. Trimming left V 4 bases short and J 0 bases short, with 25 bases between. This CDR3 is built from 20 residues. CDR3 residues: CASSFPRQTGIKTNTGELFF. For the CDR3, the DNA is TGTGCCAGCAGCTTTCCAAGGCAAACAGGGATAAAAACGAACACCGGGGAGCTGTTTTTT.

This clone was seen a handful of times. This rearrangement joins TRBV10-3 to TRBJ2-3; 9 bases fit TRBD2. This CDR3 is built from 15 residues. Germline values: CDR1 ENHRY, CDR2 SYGVKD. Trimming removed 6 bases from V and 2 bases from J; junction bases left unmatched: 6. The CDR3 sequence: CAISPGLAFTDTQYF. CDR3 nucleotides: TGTGCCATCAGCCCGGGACTAGCATTCACAGATACGCAGTATTTT.

The chain uses TRBV4-2 and TRBJ2-3, with TRBD1 identical over 8 bases. This CDR3 contains 15 residues. V shed 4 bases and J 6 bases; nucleotides not matched to a gene: 9. CDR1 is LGHNA and CDR2 is YNFKEQ in the germline V gene. The CDR3 protein is CASSLRDRRLDTQYF. For the CDR3, the DNA is TGTGCCAGCAGCCTCCGGGACAGGCGATTGGATACGCAGTATTTT.

The chain recombines TRBV10-3 with TRBJ2-1; D is undetermined. V was pared by 4 bases and J by 4 bases, with 14 bases between. CDR3 length: 15 residues. Germline CDR1 ENHRY, CDR2 SYGVKD. CDR3 nucleotide sequence: TGTGCCATCAGTGCCCCTGCGACATCATACAATGAGCAGTTCTTC. It specifies CAISAPATSYNEQFF.

The rearrangement uses TRBV27 and TRBJ2-7, with a tentative D call TRBD2 (6 bases). This CDR3 has 15 amino acids. Germline V gives CDR1 MNHEY, CDR2 SMNVEV (reference sequence). Trimming cost V 6 bases and J 3 bases, with 18 bases left between them. Here the CDR3 DNA reads TGTGCCAGCAGCTCCCAGTTTGGGGGAGGCTACGAGCAGTACTTC. Amino acids: CASSSQFGGGYEQYF.

V gene TRBV19 combines with J gene TRBJ2-7; D is perhaps TRBD1 (5 bases). CDR3 length: 15 amino acids. Trimming took 6 bases from V and 3 from J, leaving 18 bases between them. Germline CDR1 LNHDA, CDR2 SQIVND (reference sequence). The CDR3 protein is CASSLNPQGLYEQYF. The CDR3 bases are TGTGCCAGTAGCCTCAACCCCCAGGGCCTCTACGAGCAGTACTTC.

This clone appeared once. The chain recombines TRBV28 with TRBJ1-4; tentative D call: TRBD1 (5 bases). The length of the CDR3 is 15 residues. V was shortened by 7 bases and J by 6 bases, with 18 bases between the two germline ends. The germline V gene encodes CDR1 MDHEN and CDR2 SYDVKM. Here the CDR3 DNA reads TGTGCCAGCACCGACGCGGGGGGTGGGGATGAAAAACTGTTTTTT. Its protein product is CASTDAGGGDEKLFF.

The CDR3 protein is CAWNSDRGSNEQFF. The CDR3 DNA follows: TGTGCCTGGAACTCGGACAGGGGGTCCAATGAGCAGTTCTTC. The rearrangement joins TRBV30 to TRBJ2-1; 10 nucleotides match TRBD1. The CDR3 totals 14 residues. Losses at the gene ends were 4 bases for V and 6 bases for J; bases not matched to a gene: 6. Per germline, CDR1 GTSNPN and CDR2 SVGIG (reference sequence).

This clone was recorded a few times. V is TRBV10-2 and J is TRBJ1-1; maybe TRBD1 (6 bases). This CDR3 has 12 amino acids. Germline V gives CDR1 WSHSY, CDR2 SAAADI. V shed 10 bases and J shed 8 bases, with 17 bases lying between them. In DNA form, the CDR3 reads TGCGCCACCGTGGACAGCTTCCTGGAAGCTTTCTTT. As protein: CATVDSFLEAFF.

The rearrangement links TRBV29-1 to TRBJ2-5; the D gene is possibly TRBD2 (6 bases). CDR1 is SQVTM and CDR2 is ANQGSEA in the germline V gene. V was shortened by 6 bases and J by 9 bases, with 17 bases between the two germline ends. The CDR3 runs to 12 residues. CDR3 region: CSVGEVGEAQYF. CDR3 nucleotides: TGCAGCGTAGGAGAAGTTGGGGAGGCCCAGTACTTC.

The gene calls are TRBV18 and TRBJ2-5, with D possibly being TRBD1 (5 bases). The V end was cut by 8 bases, the J end by 4 bases, with 14 bases between. The germline V gene has CDR1 KGHSH and CDR2 LQKENI. This CDR3 spans 13 amino acids. The CDR3 region has the DNA TGTGCCAGCGAACCAGGGTTGGGAGAGACCCAGTACTTC. It specifies CASEPGLGETQYF.

The chain has TRBV11-2 and TRBJ1-5, with D perhaps TRBD1 (6 bases). Germline V lookup: CDR1 SGHAT, CDR2 FQNNGV. Trimming took 1 base from V and 2 from J, leaving 15 bases between them. The CDR3 is 17 residues long. As DNA, the CDR3 is TGTGCCAGCAGCTTAGGGGCAACAGGGAGGGGCAATCAGCCCCAGCATTTT. Translation: CASSLGATGRGNQPQHF.

The rearrangement joins TRBV5-6 to TRBJ1-2; D is unresolved. Germline CDR1 and CDR2: SGHDT and YYEEEE. The V and J ends lost 0 bases and 8 bases respectively, with 11 bases between them. The CDR3 spans 13 residues. CDR3 loop: CASSLAGVGGYTF. CDR3 DNA: TGTGCCAGCAGCTTGGCTGGGGTTGGCGGCTACACCTTC.

The J gene is TRBJ2-1, the V gene TRBV7-3; 8 nucleotides match TRBD1. CDR1 is SGHTA and CDR2 is FQGTGA in the germline V gene. This CDR3 has 15 residues. The J segment lost 6 bases and the V segment lost 3 bases, leaving 7 bases of the junction unmatched. CDR3 nucleotides: TGTGCCAGCAGCTTTGACAGGGGAGTCGTCAATGAGCAGTTCTTC. Translated, it gives CASSFDRGVVNEQFF. Combining the CDR3 with reference TRBV7-3 and TRBJ2-1 gives the whole variable domain GAGVSQTPSNKVTEKGKYVELRCDPISGHTALYWYRQSLGQGPEFLIYFQGTGAADDSGLPNDRFFAVRPEGSVSTLKIQRTERGDSAVYLCASSFDRGVVNEQFFGPGTRLTVL.

The rearrangement joins TRBV4-1 to TRBJ1-5; D unresolved. The germline V gene encodes CDR1 MGHRA and CDR2 YSYEKL. CDR3 length: 17 residues. The V end was cut by 1 base, the J end by 1 base, with 14 bases between. As DNA, the CDR3 is TGCGCCAGCAGCCAAGTAATCGTGGGTTTAAGCAATCAGCCCCAGCATTTT. It encodes CASSQVIVGLSNQPQHF.

A few counts support this clone. The CDR3 DNA reads TGTGCCAGCAGTGGTCCGACAGGGAACCAGCCCCAGCATTTT. This codes for CASSGPTGNQPQHF. This sequence joins TRBV25-1 and TRBJ1-5; TRBD1 matches 7 bases. CDR3 length equals 14 residues. With V trimmed by 4 bases and J by 7 bases, 7 bases remained unmatched. Germline-derived CDR1 and CDR2 are MGHDK and SYGVNS.

The V call is TRBV7-9, the J call TRBJ2-3, with D unclear. CDR3 size: 14 residues. Germline CDR1 is SEHNR and CDR2 is FQNEAQ (reference sequence). Trimming took off 4 bases at V and 0 bases at J, with 8 bases between the two ends. The CDR3 nucleotides are TGTGCCAGCAGCTACAGTATCAGCACAGATACGCAGTATTTT. Its translation: CASSYSISTDTQYF.

This chain connects TRBV5-6 to TRBJ1-3; D is possibly TRBD1 (5 bases). The CDR3 covers 14 residues. V lost 3 bases to trimming and J lost 4 bases, with 11 bases between them. The germline gives CDR1 SGHDT, CDR2 YYEEEE. The CDR3 spells CASSSSGSGNTIYF. The CDR3 nucleotides are TGTGCCAGCAGCTCATCAGGGTCCGGAAACACCATATATTTT.